The sequence of this TCR beta chain was determined in a study of regulatory T cells in long-lasting Graves disease. Study-wide points: Samples came from peripheral blood alone, without thyroid tissue. Persistent Graves' patients showed less TCR diversity than newly diagnosed patients showed.

Time point indicated: persistent/refractory GD, antithyroid drugs over 5 years with positive TRAb. Following extraction of RNA from PBMCs, that RNA was used to make the TCR library. CDR1 SGDLS and CDR2 YYNGEE come from the germline V gene. The CDR3 runs 15 residues. Trimming cost V 2 bases and J 2 bases, with 13 bases left between them. To make TCR beta libraries, researchers used iRepertoire HTBI primers and Arm-PCR of CDR3 regions. TCRdb independently ran MiXCR on the multiplex PCR reads; one entry per CDR3 protein. This sample carries 300,000 to 350,000 distinct CDR3 sequences, less than 20% of them seen once, and the ten largest clones take approximately 31%. This clonotype was counted a few times. Its target is not known.

This receptor was obtained from a female donor with Graves disease. V is TRBV9 and J is TRBJ1-2; tentatively, D is TRBD1 (5 bases). Source: peripheral blood mononuclear cells (PBMCs), taken when the disease was refractory, from a patient treated with antithyroid drugs. The CDR3 nucleotides are TGTGCCAGCAGCGTGGGACCGGTGGAGAACTATGGCTACACCTTC. This sequence encodes CASSVGPVENYGYTF.